This T cell receptor (beta chain) was documented in a study of blood T cell repertoires in COVID-19. For the study at large: Spain, Italy and the United States supplied samples that represented acute and convalescent COVID-19. PBMCs, B-cell-depleted T cells, or T cells provided the cDNA or gDNA that made up the material.

This CDR3 has 14 residues. Trimming cost V 4 bases and J 2 bases, with 9 bases left between them. CDR1 is SNHLY and CDR2 is FYNNEI in the germline V gene. Original analysis: Amplification with reference gene primers provided the estimates of nucleated cell counts. This table comes from immunoSEQ multiplex PCR, and its TCRdb copy is limited to in-frame clones, with some not included. The DNA gave D and trimming, while V, J and clone size come from that table. This repertoire shows 80,000 or so clones, 81% found once; its top ten account for approximately 44%. The rearrangement joins TRBV2 to TRBJ2-1; D possibly corresponds to TRBD1 (6 bases). Input material: peripheral blood. The clonotype originates from a man older than 75 with acute or convalescent COVID-19. This chain's CDR3 is CASSGDIAYNEQFF. CDR3 coding DNA: TGTGCCAGCAGTGGGGACATCGCCTACAATGAGCAGTTCTTC.